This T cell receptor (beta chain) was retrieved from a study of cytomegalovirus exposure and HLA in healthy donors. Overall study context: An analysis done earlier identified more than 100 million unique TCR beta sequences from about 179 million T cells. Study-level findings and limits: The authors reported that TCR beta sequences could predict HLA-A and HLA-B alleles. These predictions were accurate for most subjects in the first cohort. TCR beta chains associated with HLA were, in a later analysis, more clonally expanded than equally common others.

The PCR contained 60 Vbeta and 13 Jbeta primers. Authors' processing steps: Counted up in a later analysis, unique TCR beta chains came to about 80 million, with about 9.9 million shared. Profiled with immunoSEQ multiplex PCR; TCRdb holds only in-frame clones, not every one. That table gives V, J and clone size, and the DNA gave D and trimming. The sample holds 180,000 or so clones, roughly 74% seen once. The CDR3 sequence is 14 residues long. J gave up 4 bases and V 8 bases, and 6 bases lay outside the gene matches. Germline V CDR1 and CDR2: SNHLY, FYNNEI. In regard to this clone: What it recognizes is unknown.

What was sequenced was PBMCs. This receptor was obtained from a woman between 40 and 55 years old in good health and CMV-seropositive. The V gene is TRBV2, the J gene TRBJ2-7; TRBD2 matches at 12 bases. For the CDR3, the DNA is TGTGCCAGCCTGAGACTAGCGGGAGATTACGAGCAGTACTTC. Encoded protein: CASLRLAGDYEQYF.